Following are 24 T cell receptor beta chains from one sample sequenced in a study of CD8+ T cells in alopecia areata. RNA was isolated and reverse transcribed to cDNA, the sequencing template. Only in-frame clones appear in the TCRdb table, and some are missing; sequencing was by immunoSEQ multiplex PCR. This table holds over 80,000 clones, about 44% found once. Treatment in this sample: oral pan-JAK inhibitor, 5-10 mg twice daily. The material sequenced was CD8+ T cells sorted from blood, taken at week 24, from a patient treated with tofacitinib. These receptors were obtained from a human donor with alopecia areata.

The chain has TRBV4-1 and TRBJ1-3, with unresolved D. CDR1 is MGHRA, CDR2 YSYEKL, per germline. The CDR3 has 17 amino acids. V shed 2 bases and J shed 0 bases, with 14 bases lying between them. The CDR3 reads CASSQTPAADSGNTIYF. DNA of the CDR3: TGCGCCAGCAGCCAAACCCCCGCGGCGGACTCTGGAAACACCATATATTTT.

This clone was picked up a small number of times. This chain links TRBV29-1 with TRBJ2-4; D tentatively reads TRBD1 or TRBD2 (5 bases each). Trimming shortened V by 1 base and J by 6 bases, and 10 bases separated the two germline ends. Germline CDR1 is SQVTM and CDR2 is ANQGSEA. The CDR3 loop spans 13 amino acids. CDR3 sequence reads: CSVEGGWGNIQYF. CDR3 coding DNA: TGCAGCGTTGAAGGGGGGTGGGGAAACATTCAGTACTTC.

As regards this clone: With a far larger clone one base away, a read error is the likely cause. The gene calls are TRBV4-2 and TRBJ2-5; perhaps TRBD2 as D (7 bases). Germline V gene data show CDR1 as LGHNA and CDR2 as YNFKEQ. V lost 0 bases, J lost 4 bases, and 12 bases lay in between. The CDR3 spans 15 residues. The CDR3 DNA reads as TGTGCCAGCAGCCAAGATGGCGGGGGCGGAGAGACCCAGTACTTC. It translates to CASSQDGGGGETQYF.

The genes are TRBV28 and TRBJ2-7; 12 nucleotides line up with TRBD2. Germline CDR1 reads MDHEN; CDR2 reads SYDVKM. The CDR3 consists of 16 residues. V was clipped by 2 bases and J by 3 bases; unmatched bases: 5. CDR3 in amino acids: CASSLGTSGFDYEQYF. Written as DNA, the CDR3 is TGTGCCAGCAGTTTAGGGACTAGCGGGTTTGACTACGAGCAGTACTTC.

The V gene is TRBV27, the J gene TRBJ2-6, with D uncertain. Trimming left V 4 bases short and J 0 bases short, with 10 bases between. Germline CDR1 and CDR2: MNHEY and SMNVEV (reference sequence). The CDR3 has 16 amino acids. CDR3 region: CASSSMARSGANVLTF. CDR3 nucleotide sequence: TGTGCCAGCAGTTCTATGGCGCGCTCTGGGGCCAACGTCCTGACTTTC.

This clone was seen just once. The CDR3, as DNA: TGTGCCAGCAGCGTGGCTAGCGGTCCCTCCTACGAGCAGTACTTC. This sequence encodes CASSVASGPSYEQYF. The chain employs TRBV9 and TRBJ2-7; 7 nucleotides align to TRBD2. Germline lookup yields CDR1 SGDLS and CDR2 YYNGEE. The V and J ends lost 2 bases and 0 bases, in that order; junction bases with no gene match: 5. This CDR3 is built from 15 residues.

V is TRBV5-6 and J is TRBJ1-1; D not certain. Trimming removed 0 bases at V and 0 bases at J, with 12 bases between. The CDR3 runs 16 residues. Germline V gene data show CDR1 as SGHDT and CDR2 as YYEEEE. CDR3 in amino acids: CASSLGPWSMNTEAFF. The CDR3, as DNA: TGTGCCAGCAGCTTGGGACCCTGGAGTATGAACACTGAAGCTTTCTTT.

The V gene is TRBV25-1, the J gene TRBJ2-1, with D unclear. In germline, CDR1 is MGHDK, CDR2 SYGVNS. CDR3 length equals 15 residues. V shed 1 base and J shed 0 bases, with 7 bases lying between them. In DNA, the CDR3 is TGTGCCAGCAGTGAATTGAGTAGCTCCTACAATGAGCAGTTCTTC. Its translation is CASSELSSSYNEQFF.

The chain has TRBV4-3 and TRBJ1-5, with TRBD1 identical over 8 bases. The CDR3 has 16 residues. Germline values: CDR1 LGHNA, CDR2 YSLEER. Unmatched junction bases numbered 6, after V lost 0 bases and J lost 5 bases. CDR3 bases: TGCGCCAGCAGCCAAGATTCAGGGGGCGGTGATCAGCCCCAGCATTTT. It is translated as CASSQDSGGGDQPQHF.

The chain couples TRBV5-1 to TRBJ2-1, with 10 nucleotides matching TRBD2. The CDR3 contains 16 residues. Germline V CDR1 and CDR2: SGHRS, YFSETQ. The V segment lost 4 bases and the J segment 3 bases; nucleotides outside the gene matches: 7. The chain's CDR3 is CASSTTSGVGYNEQFF. The CDR3 DNA reads as TGCGCCAGCAGCACCACTAGCGGGGTGGGCTACAATGAGCAGTTCTTC.

V gene TRBV9 combines with J gene TRBJ2-4; weak D call: TRBD1 (6 bases). Trimming removed 4 bases at V and 6 bases at J, with 14 bases between. The CDR3 loop spans 14 amino acids. CDR1 is SGDLS, CDR2 YYNGEE, per germline. The CDR3 nucleotides read TGTGCCAGCAGCCCCGACTGGGGGCTAAACATTCAGTACTTC. This encodes CASSPDWGLNIQYF.

This clone was observed once. V usage is TRBV7-8 and J usage is TRBJ2-7; D possibly corresponds to TRBD2 (5 bases). CDR1 is SGHVS, CDR2 FQNEAQ, per germline. The CDR3 extends over 14 amino acids. The V gene lost 2 bases and the J gene lost 4 bases, with 12 bases spanning the gap. The CDR3 sequence: CASSLSWERYEQYF. CDR3 sequence (DNA): TGTGCCAGCAGCTTATCCTGGGAGAGGTACGAGCAGTACTTC.

This clone was counted a few times. CDR3: CASSLGETYNEQFF. DNA for the CDR3: TGTGCCAGCAGCTTGGGGGAAACCTACAATGAGCAGTTCTTC. The chain carries TRBV7-2 and TRBJ2-1; D may correspond to TRBD1 or TRBD2 (5 bases each). V gave up 3 bases and J gave up 2 bases, with 8 bases separating them. This CDR3 has 14 residues. Germline V gene lookup returns CDR1 SGHTA and CDR2 FQGNSA.

A remark on this clone: One end of the junction is discordant with germline, which a read error may explain. The CDR3 region is CATRREPGGSYYEQYF. Written as DNA, the CDR3 is TGTGCCACCAGAAGAGAACCGGGGGGCAGCTATTACGAGCAGTACTTC. The chain links TRBV15 to TRBJ2-7, with D maybe TRBD2 (7 bases). This CDR3 is built from 16 residues. Germline CDR1 reads LNHNV; CDR2 reads YYDKDF (reference sequence).

This clone came up once. The chain has TRBV27 and TRBJ1-2, with a weak D call TRBD1 (5 bases). CDR3 length equals 14 residues. Trimming shortened V by 5 bases and J by 6 bases, and 16 bases separated the two germline ends. Germline CDR1 MNHEY, CDR2 SMNVEV (reference sequence). CDR3 protein: CASSPRGLWDGYTF. For the CDR3, the DNA is TGTGCCAGCAGTCCTAGGGGTCTTTGGGATGGCTACACCTTC.

The J gene is TRBJ1-1, the V gene TRBV9; no clear D gene. V was cut by 0 bases and J by 3 bases, with 6 bases left in between. Germline V CDR1 and CDR2: SGDLS, YYNGEE. CDR3 size: 13 residues. CDR3 sequence reads: CASSVAGYTEAFF. The DNA of the CDR3 is TGTGCCAGCAGCGTAGCGGGTTACACTGAAGCTTTCTTT.

The gene calls are TRBV9 and TRBJ2-1; 8 bases match TRBD1. The ends lost 3 bases at V and 7 bases at J; junction bases unmatched: 9. There are 15 residues in the CDR3. Germline-derived CDR1 and CDR2 are SGDLS and YYNGEE. The CDR3 DNA is TGTGCCAGCAGCGAGGCAGGGGGCGAGACGAATGAGCAGTTCTTC. Protein sequence: CASSEAGGETNEQFF.

The chain joins TRBV30 to TRBJ1-3; tentative D call: TRBD1 (5 bases). This CDR3 region has 15 residues. The germline gives CDR1 GTSNPN, CDR2 SVGIG (reference sequence). V was cut by 1 base and J by 4 bases, with 14 bases left in between. The CDR3 DNA reads TGTGCCTGGAGTGACGGGGGGTACGGCGGAAACACCATATATTTT. Translated, it gives CAWSDGGYGGNTIYF.

The V gene is TRBV15, the J gene TRBJ1-5; no clear D. CDR1 LNHNV and CDR2 YYDKDF come from the germline V gene (reference sequence). Trimming took 0 bases from V and 6 from J, leaving 6 bases between them. CDR3 size: 13 residues. The CDR3 sequence is CATSRDRGQPQHF. CDR3 nucleotides: TGTGCCACCAGCAGAGATCGCGGTCAGCCCCAGCATTTT.

This chain uses TRBV4-1 with TRBJ2-5; TRBD2 matches 7 bases. The J segment lost 0 bases and the V segment lost 0 bases, leaving 4 bases of the junction unmatched. This CDR3 has 16 residues. In germline, CDR1 is MGHRA, CDR2 YSYEKL. CDR3 DNA: TGCGCCAGCAGCCAAGAGCTAGCGGCACACCAAGAGACCCAGTACTTC. Translated: CASSQELAAHQETQYF.

This rearrangement joins TRBV7-9 to TRBJ2-3, with 8 positions matching TRBD2. This CDR3 is 16 amino acids long. The germline V gene has CDR1 SEHNR and CDR2 FQNEAQ (reference sequence). V trimming: 2 bases; J trimming: 3 bases; junction bases outside the gene matches: 7. The CDR3 sequence is CASSLLATSATDTQYF. CDR3 in DNA: TGTGCCAGCAGCTTATTAGCGACTAGCGCTACAGATACGCAGTATTTT.

The chain joins TRBV5-1 to TRBJ2-1; the D gene could be TRBD1 or TRBD2 (5 bases each). Trimming stripped 7 bases from V and 7 bases from J, with 21 bases between. Germline lookup yields CDR1 SGHRS and CDR2 YFSETQ. The CDR3 is 15 amino acids. DNA for the CDR3: TGCGCCAGCCGTGCCCCCGGGTTTGAGGGGAATGAGCAGTTCTTC. Its translation: CASRAPGFEGNEQFF.

The chain carries TRBV27 and TRBJ1-2; D unresolved. V was shortened by 1 base and J by 6 bases, with 9 bases between the two germline ends. Per germline, CDR1 MNHEY and CDR2 SMNVEV (reference sequence). CDR3 length: 13 amino acids. Here the CDR3 reads CASSLLSGNGYTF. In DNA, the CDR3 is TGTGCCAGCAGTTTATTGTCGGGGAATGGCTACACCTTC.

The V and J genes are TRBV9 and TRBJ2-7; a possible D gene is TRBD1 (7 bases). The V and J ends lost 0 bases and 0 bases respectively, with 16 bases between them. The V gene's germline CDR1 is SGDLS and CDR2 YYNGEE. This CDR3 contains 17 residues. The CDR3 bases are TGTGCCAGCAGCGTAGAGGAGGGGGCAGCGCACTCCTACGAGCAGTACTTC. This translates into CASSVEEGAAHSYEQYF.